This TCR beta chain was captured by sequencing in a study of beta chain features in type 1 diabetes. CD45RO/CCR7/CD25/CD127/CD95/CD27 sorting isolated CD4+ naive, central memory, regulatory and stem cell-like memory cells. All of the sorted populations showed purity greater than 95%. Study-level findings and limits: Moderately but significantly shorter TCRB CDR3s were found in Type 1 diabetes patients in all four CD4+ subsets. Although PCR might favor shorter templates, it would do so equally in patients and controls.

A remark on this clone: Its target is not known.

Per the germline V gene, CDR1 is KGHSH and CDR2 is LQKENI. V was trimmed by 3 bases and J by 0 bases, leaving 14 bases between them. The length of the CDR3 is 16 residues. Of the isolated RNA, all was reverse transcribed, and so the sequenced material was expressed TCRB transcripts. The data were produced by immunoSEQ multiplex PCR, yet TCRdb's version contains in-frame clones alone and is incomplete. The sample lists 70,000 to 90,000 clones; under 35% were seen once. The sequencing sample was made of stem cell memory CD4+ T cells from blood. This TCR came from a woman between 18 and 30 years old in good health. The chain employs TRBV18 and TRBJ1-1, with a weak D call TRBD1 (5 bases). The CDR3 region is CASSPPGRKVNTEAFF. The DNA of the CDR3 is TGTGCCAGCTCACCCCCAGGGCGAAAGGTGAACACTGAAGCTTTCTTT.